This TCR beta chain is from a study of shared clonotypes between healthy human individuals. At the level of the study: Researchers assigned three CD4 naive, three CD4 memory, two CD8 naive and one CD8 memory plate to each donor. Study-level findings and limits: Generally, estimated richness proved larger in naive subsets than it did in memory subsets.

With regard to this clone: What it binds is unknown.

The trim removed 10 bases at V and 0 bases at J, leaving 5 bases unmatched. The CDR3 contains 14 residues. The germline CDR1 and CDR2 sequences are MDHEN and SYDVKM. Naive CD8 cells were CD45RO-negative, positively selected for CCR7, excluding terminally differentiated effector memory CD45RA+ cells. Per the original data handling: From ImmunoSEQ came sequences covering only the junction and carrying no quality scores, so filtering differed. The data were produced by immunoSEQ multiplex PCR, yet TCRdb's version contains in-frame clones alone and is incomplete. The V and J calls and the clone size are those of that table, but D and trimming were determined from the DNA. This repertoire shows 660,000 or so clones, about 96% found once; its top ten account for 0.095% to 0.13%.

The sample comprised naive CD8+ T cells sorted from blood. The TCR originated in a woman in her thirties in good health. The genes are TRBV28 and TRBJ2-1, with TRBD2 matching 8 bases. CDR3 nucleotides: TGTGCCACCGTCAGCGGGAGCTCCTACAATGAGCAGTTCTTC. This gives the protein CATVSGSSYNEQFF.